This T cell receptor beta chain was observed in a study of T cells in women clearing cervical HPV infection. Profiling relied on immunoSEQ multiplex PCR, and the TCRdb table lists in-frame clones only, not all of them. Its listing shows 30,000 to 35,000 clones. This CDR3 spans 16 amino acids. V was clipped by 4 bases and J by 0 bases, with 13 bases between them. Germline values: CDR1 SGHRS, CDR2 YFSETQ. Worth noting for this clone: The CDR3 end lies 3 residues beyond the end of the read and is filled in from the germline J gene.

All participants had a single incident cervical HPV16 infection, and prevalent HPV16 infections were excluded. V and J are TRBV5-1 and TRBJ2-2; D not resolved. The sequence was obtained from a woman aged 18 to 75 with a cervical HPV16 infection that either progressed to CIN3+ or cleared (not recorded which). Sequencing was done on a sample of blood buffy coat. The sequenced CDR3 bases are TGCGCCAGCAGCCCCCTCGGAAGCGCGAACACCGGGGAG. Translating it yields CASSPLGSANTGE. The entire CDR3 protein reads CASSPLGSANTGELFF.